These T cell receptor beta chains were read from a single sample in a study of OX40 agonist ivuxolimab in advanced cancers. The table came from immunoSEQ multiplex PCR; TCRdb's copy has only in-frame clones and leaves some out. Of tens of thousands of clones listed, around 87% are singletons. Sequences were derived from CD4+ or CD8+ T cells sorted from blood, sampled in a trial of the OX40 agonist ivuxolimab. These receptors originate from an adult with an advanced solid tumor such as melanoma, head and neck, liver or kidney cancer. Each CDR3 is given without its conserved first and last residue.

j_call	v_call	cdr3_length	cdr3_aa
TRBJ2-4	TRBV7-2	11	ASSAGSGNIQY
TRBJ2-7	TRBV2	12	ASSASTGGYEQY
TRBJ2-5	TRBV19	13	ASSRTSGVWETQY
TRBJ1-1	TRBV10-2	12	ASHRQGFNTEAF
TRBJ1-6	TRBV5-6	13	ASSPGRTGREALH
TRBJ2-2	TRBV2	12	ASIGGTNTGELF
TRBJ2-3	TRBV5-1	13	ASSPSGTYTDTQY
TRBJ1-4	TRBV5-4	12	ASSPRGDQEKLF
TRBJ2-2	TRBV7-9	13	ASSFRQVNTGELF
TRBJ1-1	TRBV6-1	12	ASTRGREATEAF
TRBJ1-1	TRBV7-8	14	ASSLLGGLRNTEAF
TRBJ2-5	TRBV28	12	ASSLLQGEETQY
TRBJ1-5	TRBV5-8	13	ASSPRDRPNQPQH
TRBJ1-2	TRBV27	12	ASSFGQGGYGYT
TRBJ2-7	TRBV6-1	13	ASSSLGTTLYEQY
TRBJ2-5	TRBV7-7	13	ASSLASGRKETQY
TRBJ1-2	TRBV2	15	ASSPEAGGRGGYGYT
TRBJ1-1	TRBV30	13	AWGQGVRMNTEAF
TRBJ2-1	TRBV11-2	14	ASSSRLAGGGNEQF
TRBJ1-2	TRBV27	12	ASRKLGGSYGYT
TRBJ1-4	TRBV5-6	14	ASSLAGGRGNEKLF
TRBJ1-1	TRBV6-1	11	ASSTSRNTEAF
TRBJ2-7	TRBV5-1	13	ASSRFSSREYEQY
TRBJ1-1	TRBV2	10	ASRTVNTEAF
TRBJ2-2	TRBV5-1	14	ASSPYGQGATGELF
TRBJ1-1	TRBV19	12	ASTKDRVRTEAF